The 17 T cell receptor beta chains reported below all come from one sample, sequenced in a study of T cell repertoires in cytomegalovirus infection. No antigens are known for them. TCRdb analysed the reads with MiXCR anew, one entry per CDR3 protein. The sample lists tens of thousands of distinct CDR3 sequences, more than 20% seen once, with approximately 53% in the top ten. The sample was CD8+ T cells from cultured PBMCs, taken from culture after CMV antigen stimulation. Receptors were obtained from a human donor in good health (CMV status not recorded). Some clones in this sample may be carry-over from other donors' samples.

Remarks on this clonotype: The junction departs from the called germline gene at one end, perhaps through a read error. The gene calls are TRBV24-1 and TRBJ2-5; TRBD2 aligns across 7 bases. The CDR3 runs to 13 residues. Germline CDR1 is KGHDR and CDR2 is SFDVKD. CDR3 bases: TGTGCCACCGGTGATGGACTAGGAGAGACCCAGTACTTC. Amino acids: CATGDGLGETQYF.

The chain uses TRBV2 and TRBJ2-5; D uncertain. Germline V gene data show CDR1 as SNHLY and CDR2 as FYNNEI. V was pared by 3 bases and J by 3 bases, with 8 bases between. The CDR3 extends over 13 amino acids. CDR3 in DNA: TGTGCCAGCAGTGATAGTCGAGAAGAGACCCAGTACTTC. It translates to CASSDSREETQYF.

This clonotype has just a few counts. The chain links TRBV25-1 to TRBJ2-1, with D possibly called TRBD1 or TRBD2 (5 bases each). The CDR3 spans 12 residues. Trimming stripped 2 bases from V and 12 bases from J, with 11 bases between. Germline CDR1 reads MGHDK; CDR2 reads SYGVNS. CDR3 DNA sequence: TGTGCCAGCAGTGAAGGGACGGCCCGGCAGTTCTTC. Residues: CASSEGTARQFF.

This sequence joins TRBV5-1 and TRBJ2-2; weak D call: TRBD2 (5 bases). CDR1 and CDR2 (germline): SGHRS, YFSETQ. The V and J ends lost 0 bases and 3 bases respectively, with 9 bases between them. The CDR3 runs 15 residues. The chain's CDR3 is CASSLASPDTGELFF. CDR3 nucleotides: TGCGCCAGCAGCTTGGCTAGCCCTGACACCGGGGAGCTGTTTTTT.

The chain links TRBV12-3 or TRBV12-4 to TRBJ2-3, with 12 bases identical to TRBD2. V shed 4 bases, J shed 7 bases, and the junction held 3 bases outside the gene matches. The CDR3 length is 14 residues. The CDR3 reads CASSWTSGDYTQYF. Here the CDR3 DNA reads TGTGCCAGCAGTTGGACTAGCGGGGACTATACGCAGTATTTT.

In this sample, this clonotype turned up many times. The CDR3 DNA reads TGTGCCAGCAGTTCCCCTTATTCAAGCTCCTACAATGAGCAGTTCTTC. It yields the protein CASSSPYSSSYNEQFF. V and J are TRBV27 and TRBJ2-1; D remains unclear. In germline, CDR1 is MNHEY, CDR2 SMNVEV (reference sequence). This CDR3 is built from 16 residues. The V gene lost 4 bases and the J gene lost 0 bases, with 13 bases spanning the gap.

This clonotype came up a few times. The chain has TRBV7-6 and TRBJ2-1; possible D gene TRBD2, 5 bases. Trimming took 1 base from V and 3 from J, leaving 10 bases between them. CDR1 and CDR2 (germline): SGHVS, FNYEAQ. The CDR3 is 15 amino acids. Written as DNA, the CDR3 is TGTGCCAGCAGCTTAGTGCGGGCAATCTACAATGAGCAGTTCTTC. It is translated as CASSLVRAIYNEQFF.

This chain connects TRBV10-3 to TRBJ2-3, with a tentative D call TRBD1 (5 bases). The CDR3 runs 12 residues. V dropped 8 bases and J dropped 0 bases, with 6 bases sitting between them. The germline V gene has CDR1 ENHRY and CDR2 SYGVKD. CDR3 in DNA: TGTGCCATCCAGGGAAGCACAGATACGCAGTATTTT. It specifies CAIQGSTDTQYF.

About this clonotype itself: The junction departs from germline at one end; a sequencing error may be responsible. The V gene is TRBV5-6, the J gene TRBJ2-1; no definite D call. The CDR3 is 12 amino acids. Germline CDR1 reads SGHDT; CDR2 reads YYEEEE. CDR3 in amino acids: CVSSRIHNEQFF. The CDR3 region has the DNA TGTGTCAGCAGCCGCATCCACAATGAGCAGTTCTTC.

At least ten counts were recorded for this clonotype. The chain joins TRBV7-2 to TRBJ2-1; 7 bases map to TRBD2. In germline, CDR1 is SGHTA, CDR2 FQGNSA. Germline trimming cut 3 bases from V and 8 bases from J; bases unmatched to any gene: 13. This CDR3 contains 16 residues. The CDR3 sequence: CASSFQVGEGPDEQFF. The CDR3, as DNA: TGTGCCAGCAGCTTTCAGGTGGGGGAGGGGCCAGATGAGCAGTTCTTC.

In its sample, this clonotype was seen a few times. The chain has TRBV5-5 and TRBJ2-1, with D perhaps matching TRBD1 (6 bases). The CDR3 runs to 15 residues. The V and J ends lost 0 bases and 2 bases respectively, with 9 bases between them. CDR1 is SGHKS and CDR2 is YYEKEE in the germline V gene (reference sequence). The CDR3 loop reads CASSLEGETYNEQFF. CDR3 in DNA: TGTGCCAGCAGCTTGGAGGGGGAAACCTACAATGAGCAGTTCTTC.

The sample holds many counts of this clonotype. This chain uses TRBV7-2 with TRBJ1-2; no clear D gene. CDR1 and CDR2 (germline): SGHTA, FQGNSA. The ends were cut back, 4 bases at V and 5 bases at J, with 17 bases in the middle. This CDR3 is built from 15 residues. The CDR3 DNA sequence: TGTGCCAGCAGCTCCCCCCTACGGCTCAGTTATGGCTACACCTTC. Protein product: CASSSPLRLSYGYTF. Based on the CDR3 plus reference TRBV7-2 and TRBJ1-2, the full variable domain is GAGVSQSPSNKVTEKGKDVELRCDPISGHTALYWYRQSLGQGLEFLIYFQGNSAPDKSGLPSDRFSAERTGGSVSTLTIQRTQQEDSAVYLCASSSPLRLSYGYTFGSGTRLTVV.

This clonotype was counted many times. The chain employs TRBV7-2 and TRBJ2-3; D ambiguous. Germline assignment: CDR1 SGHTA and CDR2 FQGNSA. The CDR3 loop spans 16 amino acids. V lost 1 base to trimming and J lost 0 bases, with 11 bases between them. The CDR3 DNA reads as TGTGCCAGCAGCTTAGGGAGCCACCTTAGCACAGATACGCAGTATTTT. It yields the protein CASSLGSHLSTDTQYF.

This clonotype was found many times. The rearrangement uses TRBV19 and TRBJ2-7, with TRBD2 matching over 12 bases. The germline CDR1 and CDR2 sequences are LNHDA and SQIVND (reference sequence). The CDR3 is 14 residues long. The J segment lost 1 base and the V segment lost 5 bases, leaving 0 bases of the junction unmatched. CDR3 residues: CASSGTSGSYEQYF. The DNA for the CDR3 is TGTGCCAGTAGTGGGACTAGCGGGTCCTACGAGCAGTACTTC.

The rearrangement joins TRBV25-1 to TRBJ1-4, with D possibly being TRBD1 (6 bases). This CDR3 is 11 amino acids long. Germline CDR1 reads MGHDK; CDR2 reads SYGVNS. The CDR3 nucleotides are TGTGTGTCGGGGGCTGGTGAAAAACTGTTTTTT. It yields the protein CVSGAGEKLFF. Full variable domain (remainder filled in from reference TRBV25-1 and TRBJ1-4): EADIYQTPRYLVIGTGKKITLECSQTMGHDKMYWYQQDPGMELHLIHYSYGVNSTEKGDLSSESTVSRIRTEHFPLTLESARPSHTSQYLCVSGAGEKLFFGSGTQLSVL.

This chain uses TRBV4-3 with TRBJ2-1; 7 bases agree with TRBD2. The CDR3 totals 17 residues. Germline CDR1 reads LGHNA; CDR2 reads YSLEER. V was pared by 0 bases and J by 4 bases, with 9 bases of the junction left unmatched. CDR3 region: CASSQDQLAEVYNEQFF. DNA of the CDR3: TGCGCCAGCAGCCAAGATCAGCTAGCGGAGGTTTACAATGAGCAGTTCTTC.

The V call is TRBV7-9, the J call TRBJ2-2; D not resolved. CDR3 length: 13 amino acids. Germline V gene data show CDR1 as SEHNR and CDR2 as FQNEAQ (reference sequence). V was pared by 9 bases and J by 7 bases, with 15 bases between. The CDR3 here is CASRFLEVGELFF. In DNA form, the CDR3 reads TGTGCCAGTCGGTTTCTTGAAGTCGGGGAGCTGTTTTTT.